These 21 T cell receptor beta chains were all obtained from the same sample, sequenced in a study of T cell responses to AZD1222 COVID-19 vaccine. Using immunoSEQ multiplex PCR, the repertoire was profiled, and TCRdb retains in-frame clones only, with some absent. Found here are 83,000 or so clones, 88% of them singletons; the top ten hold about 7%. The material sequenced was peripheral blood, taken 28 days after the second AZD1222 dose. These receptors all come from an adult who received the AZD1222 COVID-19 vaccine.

The CDR3 coding sequence is TGCGCCAGCAGCTTGGTTGGGGGTTCTGGTGGAAACACCATATATTTT. Its protein is CASSLVGGSGGNTIYF. V and J are TRBV5-1 and TRBJ1-3; TRBD1 is a possible D gene (5 bases). Germline values: CDR1 SGHRS, CDR2 YFSETQ. V lost 0 bases, J lost 3 bases, and 13 bases lay in between. There are 16 residues in the CDR3.

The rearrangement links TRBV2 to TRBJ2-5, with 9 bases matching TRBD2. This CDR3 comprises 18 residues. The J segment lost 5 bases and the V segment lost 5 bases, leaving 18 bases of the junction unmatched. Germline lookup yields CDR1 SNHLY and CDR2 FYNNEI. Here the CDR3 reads CASSRGPSPGLAAETQYF. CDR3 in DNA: TGTGCCAGCAGTCGGGGACCGTCACCGGGACTAGCAGCTGAGACCCAGTACTTC. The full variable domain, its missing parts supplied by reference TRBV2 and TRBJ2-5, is EPEVTQTPSHQVTQMGQEVILRCVPISNHLYFYWYRQILGQKVEFLVSFYNNEISEKSEIFDDQFSVERPDGSNFTLKIRSTKLEDSAMYFCASSRGPSPGLAAETQYFGPGTRLLVL.

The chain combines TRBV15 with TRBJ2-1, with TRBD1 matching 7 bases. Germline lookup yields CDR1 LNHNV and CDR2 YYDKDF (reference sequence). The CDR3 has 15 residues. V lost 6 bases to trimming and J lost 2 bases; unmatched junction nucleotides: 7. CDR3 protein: CATRDRDRPYNEQFF. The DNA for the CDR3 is TGTGCCACCAGAGACCGGGACAGACCCTACAATGAGCAGTTCTTC.

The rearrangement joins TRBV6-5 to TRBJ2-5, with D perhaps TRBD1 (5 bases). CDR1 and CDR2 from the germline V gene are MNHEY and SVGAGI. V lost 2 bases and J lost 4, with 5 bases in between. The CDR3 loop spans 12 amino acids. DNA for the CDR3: TGTGCCAGCAGTTACCAGGGAGAGACCCAGTACTTC. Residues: CASSYQGETQYF.

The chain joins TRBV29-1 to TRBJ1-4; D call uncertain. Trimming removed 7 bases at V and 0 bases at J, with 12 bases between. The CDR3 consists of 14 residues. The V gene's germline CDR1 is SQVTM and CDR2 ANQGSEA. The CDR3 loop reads CSALPRSTNEKLFF. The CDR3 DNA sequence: TGCAGCGCCTTACCCCGGTCAACTAATGAAAAACTGTTTTTT. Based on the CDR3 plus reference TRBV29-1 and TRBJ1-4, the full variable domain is SAVISQKPSRDICQRGTSLTIQCQVDSQVTMMFWYRQQPGQSLTLIATANQGSEATYESGFVIDKFPISRPNLTFSTLTVSNMSPEDSSIYLCSALPRSTNEKLFFGSGTQLSVL.

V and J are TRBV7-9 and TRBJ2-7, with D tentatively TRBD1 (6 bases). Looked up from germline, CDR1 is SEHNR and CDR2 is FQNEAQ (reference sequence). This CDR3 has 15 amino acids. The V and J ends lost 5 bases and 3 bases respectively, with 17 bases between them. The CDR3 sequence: CASSPRDTSFYEQYF. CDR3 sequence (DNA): TGTGCCAGCAGCCCCCGGGACACATCTTTCTACGAGCAGTACTTC. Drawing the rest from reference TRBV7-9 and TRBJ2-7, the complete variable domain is DTGVSQNPRHKITKRGQNVTFRCDPISEHNRLYWYRQTLGQGPEFLTYFQNEAQLEKSRLLSDRFSAERPKGSFSTLEIQRTEQGDSAMYLCASSPRDTSFYEQYFGPGTRLTVT.

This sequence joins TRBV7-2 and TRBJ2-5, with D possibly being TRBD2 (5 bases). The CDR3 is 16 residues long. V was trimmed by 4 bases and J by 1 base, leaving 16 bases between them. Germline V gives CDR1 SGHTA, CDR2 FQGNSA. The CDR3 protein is CASSSPAVATQETQYF. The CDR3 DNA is TGTGCCAGCAGCTCCCCCGCGGTAGCGACCCAAGAGACCCAGTACTTC.

As DNA, the CDR3 is TGCAGCGTTGGTCTTGGCGGAACTGAAGCTTTCTTT. Translation: CSVGLGGTEAFF. The chain employs TRBV29-1 and TRBJ1-1; no reliable D call. V lost 4 bases to trimming and J lost 5 bases, with 11 bases between them. CDR1 is SQVTM, CDR2 ANQGSEA, per germline. CDR3 length: 12 residues.

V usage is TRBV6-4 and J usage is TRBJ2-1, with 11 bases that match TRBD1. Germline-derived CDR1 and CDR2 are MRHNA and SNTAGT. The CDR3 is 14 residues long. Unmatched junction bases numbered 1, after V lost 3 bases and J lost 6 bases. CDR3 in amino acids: CASSEGTGGNEQFF. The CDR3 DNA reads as TGTGCCAGCAGTGAGGGGACAGGGGGCAATGAGCAGTTCTTC.

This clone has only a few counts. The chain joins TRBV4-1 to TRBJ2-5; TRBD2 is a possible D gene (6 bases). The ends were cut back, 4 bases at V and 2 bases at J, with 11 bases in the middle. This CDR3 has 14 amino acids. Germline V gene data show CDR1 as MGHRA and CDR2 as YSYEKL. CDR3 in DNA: TGCGCCAGCAGCCCTTGGGGGGAGCAAGAGACCCAGTACTTC. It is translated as CASSPWGEQETQYF.

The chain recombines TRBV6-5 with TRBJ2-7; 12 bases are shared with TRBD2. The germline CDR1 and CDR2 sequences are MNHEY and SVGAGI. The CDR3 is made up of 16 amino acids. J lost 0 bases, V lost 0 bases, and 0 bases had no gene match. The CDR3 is CASSYSGLAGSYEQYF. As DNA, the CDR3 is TGTGCCAGCAGTTACTCGGGACTAGCGGGCTCCTACGAGCAGTACTTC.

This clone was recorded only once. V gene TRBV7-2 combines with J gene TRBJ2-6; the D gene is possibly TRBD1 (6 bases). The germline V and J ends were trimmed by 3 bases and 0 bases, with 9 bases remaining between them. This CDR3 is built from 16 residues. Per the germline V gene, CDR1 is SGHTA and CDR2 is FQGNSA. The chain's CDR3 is CASSFRTVSGANVLTF. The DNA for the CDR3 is TGTGCCAGCAGCTTCCGGACAGTCTCTGGGGCCAACGTCCTGACTTTC.

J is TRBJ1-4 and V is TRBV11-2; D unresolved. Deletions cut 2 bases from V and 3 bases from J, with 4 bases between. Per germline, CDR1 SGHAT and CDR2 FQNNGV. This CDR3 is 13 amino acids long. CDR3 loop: CASSLYSNEKLFF. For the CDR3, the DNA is TGTGCCAGCAGCTTATATTCTAATGAAAAACTGTTTTTT.

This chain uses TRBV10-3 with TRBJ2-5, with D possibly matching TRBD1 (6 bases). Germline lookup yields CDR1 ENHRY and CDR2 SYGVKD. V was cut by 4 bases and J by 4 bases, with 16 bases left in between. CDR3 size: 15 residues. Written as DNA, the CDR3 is TGTGCCATCAGTGCCACAGGGCTTATAGGAGAGACCCAGTACTTC. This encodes CAISATGLIGETQYF.

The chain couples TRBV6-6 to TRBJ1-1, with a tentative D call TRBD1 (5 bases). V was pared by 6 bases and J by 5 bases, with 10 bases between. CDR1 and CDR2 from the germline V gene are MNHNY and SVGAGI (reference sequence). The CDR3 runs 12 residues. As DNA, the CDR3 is TGTGCCAGCAGGGACTGGGGGACTGAAGCTTTCTTT. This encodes CASRDWGTEAFF.

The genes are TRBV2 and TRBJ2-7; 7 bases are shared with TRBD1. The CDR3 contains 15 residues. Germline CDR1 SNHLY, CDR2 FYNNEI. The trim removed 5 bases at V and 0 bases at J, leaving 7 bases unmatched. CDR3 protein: CASSFATGDSYEQYF. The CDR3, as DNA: TGTGCCAGCAGTTTCGCTACAGGGGACTCCTACGAGCAGTACTTC.

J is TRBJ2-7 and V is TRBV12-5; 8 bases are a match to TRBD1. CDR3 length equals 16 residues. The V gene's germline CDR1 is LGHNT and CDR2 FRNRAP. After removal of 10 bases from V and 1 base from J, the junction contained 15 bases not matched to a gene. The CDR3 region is CATLPRTGFISYEQYF. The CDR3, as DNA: TGTGCTACCCTCCCCCGGACAGGGTTTATTTCCTACGAGCAGTACTTC.

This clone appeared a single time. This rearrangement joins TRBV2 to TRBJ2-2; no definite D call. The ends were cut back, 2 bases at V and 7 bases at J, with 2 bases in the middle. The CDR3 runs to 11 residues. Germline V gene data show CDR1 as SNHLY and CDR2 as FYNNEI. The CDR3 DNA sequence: TGTGCCAGCAGTGAATTCGGGGAGCTGTTTTTT. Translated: CASSEFGELFF.

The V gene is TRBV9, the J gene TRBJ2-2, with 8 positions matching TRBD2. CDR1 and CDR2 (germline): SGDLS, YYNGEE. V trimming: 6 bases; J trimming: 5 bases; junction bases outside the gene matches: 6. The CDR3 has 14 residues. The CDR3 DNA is TGTGCCAGCACTGGGAGCGGGAGAACCGGGGAGCTGTTTTTT. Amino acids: CASTGSGRTGELFF.

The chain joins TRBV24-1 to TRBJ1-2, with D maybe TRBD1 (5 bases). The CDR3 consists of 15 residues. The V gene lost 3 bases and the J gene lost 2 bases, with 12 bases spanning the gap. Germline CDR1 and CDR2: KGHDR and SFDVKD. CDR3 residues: CATSDRGGANYGYTF. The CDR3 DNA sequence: TGTGCCACCAGTGATCGAGGTGGGGCAAACTATGGCTACACCTTC.

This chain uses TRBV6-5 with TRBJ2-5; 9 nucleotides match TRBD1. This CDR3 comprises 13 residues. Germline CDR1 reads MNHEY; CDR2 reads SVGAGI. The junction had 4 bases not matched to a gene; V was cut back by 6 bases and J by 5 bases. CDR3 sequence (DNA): TGTGCCAGCAGCCGGGACAGGGATGAGACCCAGTACTTC. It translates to CASSRDRDETQYF.